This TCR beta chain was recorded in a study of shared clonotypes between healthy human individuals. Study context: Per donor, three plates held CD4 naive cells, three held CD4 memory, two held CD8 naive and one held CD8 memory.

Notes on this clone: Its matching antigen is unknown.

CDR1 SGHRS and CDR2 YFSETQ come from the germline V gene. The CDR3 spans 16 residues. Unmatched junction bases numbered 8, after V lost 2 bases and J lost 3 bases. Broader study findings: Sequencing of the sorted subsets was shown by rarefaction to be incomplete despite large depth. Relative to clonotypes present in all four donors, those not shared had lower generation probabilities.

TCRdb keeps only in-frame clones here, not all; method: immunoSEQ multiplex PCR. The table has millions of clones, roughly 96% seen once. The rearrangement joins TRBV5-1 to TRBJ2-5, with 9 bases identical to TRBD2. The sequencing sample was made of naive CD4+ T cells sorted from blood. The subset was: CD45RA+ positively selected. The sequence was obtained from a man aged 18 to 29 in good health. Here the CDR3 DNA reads TGCGCCAGCAGCTTACTTGCGGGGGGGCTCGAAGAGACCCAGTACTTC. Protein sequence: CASSLLAGGLEETQYF.